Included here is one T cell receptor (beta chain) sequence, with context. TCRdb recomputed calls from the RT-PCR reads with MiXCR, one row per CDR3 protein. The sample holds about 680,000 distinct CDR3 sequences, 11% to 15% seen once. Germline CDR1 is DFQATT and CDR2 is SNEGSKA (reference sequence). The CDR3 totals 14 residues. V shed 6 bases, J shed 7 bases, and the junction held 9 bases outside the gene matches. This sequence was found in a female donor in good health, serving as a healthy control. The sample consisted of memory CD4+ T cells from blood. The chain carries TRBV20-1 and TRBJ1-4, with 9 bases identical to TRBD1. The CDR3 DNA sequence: TGCAGTGCCAATACCGGGACAGGGACTGAAAAACTGTTTTTT. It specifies CSANTGTGTEKLFF.